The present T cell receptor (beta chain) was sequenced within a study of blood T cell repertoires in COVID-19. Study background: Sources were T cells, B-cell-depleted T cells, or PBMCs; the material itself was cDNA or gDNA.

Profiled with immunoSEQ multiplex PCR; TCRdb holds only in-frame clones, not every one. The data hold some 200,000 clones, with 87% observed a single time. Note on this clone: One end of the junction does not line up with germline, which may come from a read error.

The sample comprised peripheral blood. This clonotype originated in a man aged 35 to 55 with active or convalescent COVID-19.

The DNA of the CDR3 is TGCAGTGCTAGTGGCGGGCCCTATGATTCACCCCTCCACTTT. It yields the protein CSASGGPYDSPLHF. The chain is built from TRBV20-1 and TRBJ1-6; unclear D gene. The germline CDR1 and CDR2 sequences are DFQATT and SNEGSKA (reference sequence). CDR3 size: 14 residues.